The 25 T cell receptor beta chains below all came from one sample that was sequenced in a study of post-analysis software for immune sequencing data. Study-level findings and limits: About 5 TRBV segments were significantly more frequent in patients than in controls. TRBV5-6, TRBV5-1 and TRBV20-1 were among these segments.

No antigen has been assigned to these receptors. Tagging with unique molecular identifiers was a feature of the TCR beta cDNA libraries. Via MiXCR, TCRdb re-called the PCR reads, giving one row per CDR3 protein. There are 820,000 or so distinct CDR3 sequences in the sample; about 57% occur only once, and under 6% lies in the top ten. Sequencing used blood. The receptors here all came from a girl aged 5-17 years with multiple sclerosis.

With respect to this clonotype: Sequence at one end of the junction differs from germline and may be a read error. CDR3 residues: CASREADPGLEQYF. DNA of the CDR3: TGTGCCAGCAGGGAAGCAGATCCCGGACTAGAGCAGTACTTC. The gene calls are TRBV6-1 and TRBJ2-5; 7 bases match TRBD2. The CDR3 runs 14 residues. The germline V gene encodes CDR1 MNHNS and CDR2 SASEGT.

CDR3: CASSSGQMGNQPQHF. Here the CDR3 DNA reads TGTGCCAGCAGCTCCGGACAGATGGGCAATCAGCCCCAGCATTTT. The rearrangement uses TRBV7-9 and TRBJ1-5, with D perhaps TRBD1 (6 bases). V was trimmed by 4 bases and J by 2 bases, leaving 12 bases between them. Per germline, CDR1 SEHNR and CDR2 FQNEAQ (reference sequence). The CDR3 totals 15 residues.

This clonotype was observed at least ten times. The rearrangement uses TRBV4-1 and TRBJ2-5; TRBD2 matches at 7 bases. V shed 0 bases, J shed 11 bases, and the junction held 24 bases outside the gene matches. The CDR3 has 19 amino acids. In germline, CDR1 is MGHRA, CDR2 YSYEKL. CDR3 coding DNA: TGCGCCAGCAGCCAAGATGCGCCCAACGAGGCTAGCGCGGGGCGGGAGCAGTACTTC. This sequence encodes CASSQDAPNEASAGREQYF.

The chain joins TRBV5-1 to TRBJ2-3; TRBD1 might be the D (6 bases). With 3 bases removed from V and 0 bases from J, the gap between germline ends came to 14 bases. In germline, CDR1 is SGHRS, CDR2 YFSETQ. The CDR3 length is 16 residues. The CDR3 spells CASSSGRGQSTDTQYF. DNA of the CDR3: TGCGCCAGCAGCTCCGGACGGGGACAAAGCACAGATACGCAGTATTTT.

The chain employs TRBV20-1 and TRBJ1-4, with 7 nucleotides matching TRBD1. CDR1 DFQATT and CDR2 SNEGSKA come from the germline V gene (reference sequence). This CDR3 contains 13 residues. V lost 6 bases to trimming and J lost 8 bases; unmatched junction nucleotides: 9. CDR3 in amino acids: CSAHRGVREKLFF. The CDR3 nucleotides read TGCAGTGCCCACAGGGGAGTGCGGGAAAAACTGTTTTTT.

This clonotype was recorded a few times. V and J are TRBV3-1 and TRBJ2-7, with 7 positions matching TRBD2. The CDR3 is 16 residues long. CDR1 is LGHDT, CDR2 YNNKEL, per germline (reference sequence). The V and J ends lost 0 bases and 3 bases, in that order; junction bases with no gene match: 8. For the CDR3, the DNA is TGTGCCAGCAGCCAAGATCAAGCGGGATTCTACTACGAGCAGTACTTC. This translates into CASSQDQAGFYYEQYF.

V and J are TRBV15 and TRBJ1-1; weak D call: TRBD1 (6 bases). CDR3 length equals 14 residues. The germline V gene encodes CDR1 LNHNV and CDR2 YYDKDF (reference sequence). Deletions cut 3 bases from V and 1 base from J, with 9 bases between. The DNA for the CDR3 is TGTGCCACCAGCAGTGAGACAGGGAACACTGAAGCTTTCTTT. This gives the protein CATSSETGNTEAFF.

The CDR3 coding sequence is TGCAGTGCCCCATGGGGGGATTACGAGCAGTACTTC. Encoded protein: CSAPWGDYEQYF. The chain employs TRBV20-1 and TRBJ2-4; a weak D match, TRBD2 (6 bases). TRBJ2-7 matches the DNA end more closely, so the J call is doubtful. This CDR3 spans 12 amino acids. Germline CDR1 and CDR2: DFQATT and SNEGSKA (reference sequence).

CDR3 region: CATSRDQRDRSYEQYF. CDR3 bases: TGTGCCACCAGCAGAGATCAACGGGACAGGTCCTACGAGCAGTACTTC. The V and J genes are TRBV15 and TRBJ2-7, with TRBD1 matching over 8 bases. Germline assignment: CDR1 LNHNV and CDR2 YYDKDF (reference sequence). The junction had 5 bases not matched to a gene; V was cut back by 0 bases and J by 1 base. There are 16 residues in the CDR3.

V and J are TRBV29-1 and TRBJ2-7; tentative D call: TRBD1 (5 bases). Germline V gene sequence: CDR1 SQVTM, CDR2 ANQGSEA. The CDR3 is made up of 15 amino acids. V lost 2 bases and J 3 bases, leaving 17 bases between the germline ends. The CDR3 loop is CSVELNGLGVYEQYF. In nucleotides, the CDR3 is TGCAGCGTTGAACTTAACGGCTTAGGGGTCTACGAGCAGTACTTC.

The CDR3 coding sequence is TGTGCCACCACGAAGAACTTTGGAGGGCCAAAGACCCAGTACTTC. This translates into CATTKNFGGPKTQYF. This sequence joins TRBV28 and TRBJ2-5; D may be TRBD2 (6 bases). The CDR3 has 15 amino acids. With 10 bases removed from V and 6 bases from J, the gap between germline ends came to 24 bases. In germline, CDR1 is MDHEN, CDR2 SYDVKM.

The sample holds a few counts of this clonotype. The chain recombines TRBV27 with TRBJ1-2, with 12 bases lining up with TRBD1. J lost 4 bases, V lost 5 bases, and 5 bases had no gene match. CDR1 is MNHEY and CDR2 is SMNVEV in the germline V gene (reference sequence). The CDR3 is 15 amino acids. The CDR3 here is CASSQGTGGSYGYTF. The CDR3 nucleotides are TGTGCCAGCAGTCAAGGGACAGGGGGCTCCTATGGCTACACCTTC.

Only one count was recorded for this clonotype. The chain recombines TRBV9 with TRBJ2-3; D perhaps matches TRBD1 (6 bases). V lost 0 bases to trimming and J lost 3 bases, with 11 bases between them. The CDR3 is made up of 15 amino acids. Germline CDR1 SGDLS, CDR2 YYNGEE. This CDR3 reads CASSVAQGHTDTQYF. CDR3 nucleotide sequence: TGTGCCAGCAGCGTAGCTCAGGGACATACAGATACGCAGTATTTT.

The chain carries TRBV5-1 and TRBJ2-3; D remains ambiguous. Trimming took 0 bases from V and 2 from J, leaving 7 bases between them. This CDR3 is built from 14 residues. The germline CDR1 and CDR2 sequences are SGHRS and YFSETQ. CDR3: CASSLVGITDTQYF. In nucleotides, the CDR3 is TGCGCCAGCAGCTTGGTGGGGATCACAGATACGCAGTATTTT.

This clonotype was counted only a few times. The chain combines TRBV2 with TRBJ2-6; D is uncertain. Germline V gene sequence: CDR1 SNHLY, CDR2 FYNNEI. The CDR3 is made up of 14 amino acids. The V gene lost 6 bases and the J gene lost 2 bases, with 8 bases spanning the gap. The CDR3 region has the DNA TGTGCCAGCAGCTCCTTTCCTGGGGCCAACGTCCTGACTTTC. It translates to CASSSFPGANVLTF.

The chain recombines TRBV9 with TRBJ1-2; D is perhaps TRBD1 (6 bases). The CDR3 runs to 14 residues. Trimming removed 3 bases from V and 3 bases from J, with 12 bases in between. Per the germline V gene, CDR1 is SGDLS and CDR2 is YYNGEE. The DNA of the CDR3 is TGTGCCAGCAGCGCCGGACAGCCATACTATGGCTACACCTTC. This gives the protein CASSAGQPYYGYTF.

The rearrangement uses TRBV7-2 and TRBJ2-7; D remains ambiguous. This CDR3 has 16 amino acids. Trimming removed 5 bases at V and 2 bases at J, with 19 bases between. Germline loops: CDR1 SGHTA, CDR2 FQGNSA. CDR3 DNA sequence: TGTGCCAGCAGCCGCATCGCCCTTGGAGCCCCCTACGAGCAGTACTTC. Translated: CASSRIALGAPYEQYF. The full variable domain, its missing parts supplied by reference TRBV7-2 and TRBJ2-7, is GAGVSQSPSNKVTEKGKDVELRCDPISGHTALYWYRQSLGQGLEFLIYFQGNSAPDKSGLPSDRFSAERTGGSVSTLTIQRTQQEDSAVYLCASSRIALGAPYEQYFGPGTRLTVT.

Details on this clonotype: Mismatch with germline at one junction end may stem from a read error. J is TRBJ1-2 and V is TRBV3-1; no clear D gene. The CDR3 sequence is 12 residues long. Germline V lookup: CDR1 LGHDT, CDR2 YNNKEL (reference sequence). The CDR3 DNA reads as TGTGCCGGCAGCCAAGATACCTATGGCTACACCTTC. Translation gives CAGSQDTYGYTF.

V and J are TRBV2 and TRBJ1-3; maybe TRBD1 (5 bases). Germline CDR1 and CDR2: SNHLY and FYNNEI. Trimming shortened V by 7 bases and J by 4 bases, and 8 bases separated the two germline ends. The CDR3 is 12 amino acids. CDR3 nucleotides: TGTGCCAGCATGACAGTGGGAAACACCATATATTTT. This translates into CASMTVGNTIYF.

The genes are TRBV7-9 and TRBJ2-3; D remains unclear. Trimming took off 2 bases at V and 2 bases at J, with 11 bases between the two ends. CDR3 length: 15 residues. Germline CDR1 SEHNR, CDR2 FQNEAQ (reference sequence). The DNA for the CDR3 is TGTGCCAGCAGCTTAATCCCTGAAGACACAGATACGCAGTATTTT. It encodes CASSLIPEDTDTQYF. The complete variable domain, with remaining parts taken from reference TRBV7-9 and TRBJ2-3, reads DTGVSQNPRHKITKRGQNVTFRCDPISEHNRLYWYRQTLGQGPEFLTYFQNEAQLEKSRLLSDRFSAERPKGSFSTLEIQRTEQGDSAMYLCASSLIPEDTDTQYFGPGTRLTVL.

The J gene is TRBJ2-7, the V gene TRBV27, with D perhaps matching TRBD2 (6 bases). Germline V gene data show CDR1 as MNHEY and CDR2 as SMNVEV (reference sequence). This CDR3 is built from 13 residues. The V and J ends lost 5 bases and 3 bases respectively, with 11 bases between them. Here the CDR3 reads CASSPMGGYEQYF. In DNA form, the CDR3 reads TGTGCCAGCAGTCCCATGGGGGGCTACGAGCAGTACTTC.

A few counts support this clonotype. The CDR3 sequence is CASSSTVIQETQYF. The CDR3 DNA is TGTGCCAGCAGCTCTACAGTTATACAAGAGACCCAGTACTTC. This sequence joins TRBV27 and TRBJ2-5; D uncertain. This CDR3 is built from 14 residues. V was trimmed by 6 bases and J by 2 bases, leaving 13 bases between them. The germline V gene has CDR1 MNHEY and CDR2 SMNVEV (reference sequence).

The CDR3 spells CASRENIRDNYGYTF. In DNA, the CDR3 is TGTGCCAGCAGAGAGAATATCCGGGACAATTATGGCTACACCTTC. This rearrangement joins TRBV13 to TRBJ1-2, with D maybe TRBD1 (6 bases). Germline V CDR1 and CDR2: PRHDT, FYEKMQ (reference sequence). V lost 6 bases, J lost 5 bases, and 19 bases lay in between. The CDR3 totals 15 residues.

V is TRBV10-3 and J is TRBJ2-7; perhaps TRBD2 as D (5 bases). TRBJ2-5 explains the end of the DNA better; the J call may be wrong. The CDR3 sequence is 13 residues long. Germline-derived CDR1 and CDR2 are ENHRY and SYGVKD. The CDR3 DNA sequence: TGTGCCATCAGTGAGTCCGCGGGTCAGACCCAGTACTTC. Translating gives CAISESAGQTQYF.

This chain connects TRBV3-1 to TRBJ2-5; 8 bases align to TRBD2. With the DNA end fitting TRBJ2-7 better, the J assignment may be wrong. This CDR3 region has 14 residues. The germline CDR1 and CDR2 sequences are LGHDT and YNNKEL (reference sequence). The CDR3 DNA follows: TGTGCCAGCAGCCAAGGAGCGGGAGCCTACGAGCAGTACTTC. This translates into CASSQGAGAYEQYF.